This TCR beta chain was found in a study of CXCR3-negative and CXCR3-positive naive CD8 T cells. Broader study findings: The TRBV-TRBJ usage of naive CXCR3-negative and CXCR3-positive cells was similar, but that of memory cells differed. Diversity was high in both naive subsets and much lower in memory cells. Fresh PBMCs went into most assays, and CXCR3 expression partly declined after cryopreservation.

The libraries of TRB cDNA were prepared using 5' RACE with UMI labels. Each CDR3 protein gets one entry in TCRdb, which reprocessed the 5' RACE reads and gives no DNA. The sample's table shows tens of thousands of distinct CDR3 sequences. The germline gives CDR1 SQVTM, CDR2 ANQGSEA. This CDR3 has 14 residues. Turning to this clonotype: The antigen is unknown.

Sequenced sample: naive CXCR3- CD8+ T cells from blood. The sample's subset: CD45RO-CCR7+CD27+CD95- naive CD8+ T cells lacking CXCR3 (TNR3-). The origin of this receptor is a human donor in good health. Some clones in this sample may be carry-over from other donors' samples. The chain uses TRBV29-1 and TRBJ2-3; TCRdb names TRBD2, which stays unverified in the absence of DNA. CDR3: CSVSPASDPDTQYF.